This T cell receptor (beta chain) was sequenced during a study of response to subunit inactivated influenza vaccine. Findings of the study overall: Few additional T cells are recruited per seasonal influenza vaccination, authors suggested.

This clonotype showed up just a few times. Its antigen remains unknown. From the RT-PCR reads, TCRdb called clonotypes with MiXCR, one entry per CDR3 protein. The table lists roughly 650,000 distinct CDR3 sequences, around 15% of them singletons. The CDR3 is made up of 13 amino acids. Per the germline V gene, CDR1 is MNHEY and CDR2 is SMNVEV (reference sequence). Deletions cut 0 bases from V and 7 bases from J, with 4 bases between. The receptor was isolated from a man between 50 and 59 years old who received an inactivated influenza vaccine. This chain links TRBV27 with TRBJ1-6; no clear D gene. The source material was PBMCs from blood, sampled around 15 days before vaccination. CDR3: CASSLSVNSPLHF. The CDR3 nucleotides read TGTGCCAGCAGTTTATCTGTAAATTCACCCCTCCACTTT.